What follows are 6 T cell receptor beta chains derived from one specimen sequenced in a study of blood T cell repertoires in COVID-19. Only in-frame clones appear in the TCRdb table, and some are missing; sequencing was by immunoSEQ multiplex PCR. The sample includes roughly 120,000 clones, 65% to 85% of them seen just once. Sequences were obtained from peripheral blood. These receptor sequences come from a man between 45 and 60 years old with acute or convalescent COVID-19.

The chain recombines TRBV19 with TRBJ1-2; TRBD1 agrees at 7 bases. J lost 4 bases, V lost 7 bases, and 9 bases had no gene match. This CDR3 contains 14 residues. The germline V gene has CDR1 LNHDA and CDR2 SQIVND (reference sequence). This CDR3 reads CASTLGQVPYGYTF. In DNA, the CDR3 is TGTGCCAGTACCTTAGGACAGGTGCCCTATGGCTACACCTTC.

The chain joins TRBV5-1 to TRBJ1-4; 8 nucleotides line up with TRBD1. This CDR3 region has 14 residues. The V gene end was trimmed by 4 bases and the J gene end by 5 bases; junction bases not matched to a gene: 4. Germline lookup yields CDR1 SGHRS and CDR2 YFSETQ. This CDR3 reads CASSPGQENEKLFF. The CDR3 DNA is TGCGCCAGCAGCCCGGGACAGGAGAATGAAAAACTGTTTTTT.

The chain has TRBV29-1 and TRBJ1-1; possible D gene TRBD1, 6 bases. Trimming took off 3 bases at V and 5 bases at J, with 16 bases between the two ends. The CDR3 is made up of 14 amino acids. The germline CDR1 and CDR2 sequences are SQVTM and ANQGSEA. In nucleotides, the CDR3 is TGCAGCGTTGAGGTGCTTGGGGGCAGGACTGAAGCTTTCTTT. This encodes CSVEVLGGRTEAFF.

The chain carries TRBV24-1 and TRBJ1-5; 7 bases match TRBD1. Losses at the gene ends were 4 bases for V and 6 bases for J; bases not matched to a gene: 5. The CDR3 extends over 14 amino acids. Germline CDR1 reads KGHDR; CDR2 reads SFDVKD. The CDR3 loop is CATSEGKGAQPQHF. CDR3 sequence (DNA): TGTGCCACCAGTGAGGGGAAGGGGGCTCAGCCCCAGCATTTT.

The chain is built from TRBV5-4 and TRBJ2-7; D is possibly TRBD1 (6 bases). The V end was cut by 0 bases, the J end by 6 bases, with 13 bases between. This CDR3 has 14 amino acids. Germline loops: CDR1 SGHNT, CDR2 YYREEE (reference sequence). CDR3 DNA: TGTGCCAGCAGCTTGGAGGACAGAATCTCCGAGCAGTACTTC. Translating it yields CASSLEDRISEQYF.

A few counts support this clone. The chain employs TRBV9 and TRBJ1-2; D unclear. V lost 3 bases and J 8 bases, leaving 20 bases between the germline ends. The V gene's germline CDR1 is SGDLS and CDR2 YYNGEE. The CDR3 length is 15 residues. CDR3 bases: TGTGCCAGCAGCGCTCTCCCGGGGAGTTCGGGGGGCTACACCTTC. It specifies CASSALPGSSGGYTF.